Below are 2 T cell receptor beta chains sequenced from a single sample in a study of cytomegalovirus exposure and HLA in healthy donors. It was with 60 Vbeta and 13 Jbeta primers that the PCR ran. Clones were read by immunoSEQ multiplex PCR, and TCRdb kept only the in-frame ones, dropping some. The profile covers 100,000 to 150,000 clones, with 75% to 85% appearing a single time and 2.5% to 3% taken by the ten largest. Sequenced: PBMCs. The receptors originated from a woman aged 18-35 years in good health and CMV-seropositive.

The genes are TRBV5-1 and TRBJ2-5; D remains unclear. There are 14 residues in the CDR3. Germline V CDR1 and CDR2: SGHRS, YFSETQ. Trimming left V 0 bases short and J 5 bases short, with 11 bases between. CDR3 DNA sequence: TGCGCCAGCAGCTTGGATGAGGTTGGGGAGACCCAGTACTTC. Translating it yields CASSLDEVGETQYF.

The V and J genes are TRBV19 and TRBJ2-7, with 9 nucleotides matching TRBD1. V lost 4 bases, J lost 5 bases, and 3 bases stayed unmatched. This CDR3 is 13 amino acids long. From germline, CDR1 is LNHDA and CDR2 SQIVND (reference sequence). The CDR3 DNA reads TGTGCCAGTAGTAGACAGGGGGTCAACGAGCAGTACTTC. Protein product: CASSRQGVNEQYF. Filled out from reference TRBV19 and TRBJ2-7, the complete variable domain reads DGGITQSPKYLFRKEGQNVTLSCEQNLNHDAMYWYRQDPGQGLRLIYYSQIVNDFQKGDIAEGYSVSREKKESFPLTVTSAQKNPTAFYLCASSRQGVNEQYFGPGTRLTVT.